Each of the 6 T cell receptor beta chains below was sequenced from the same sample in a study of blood T cell repertoires in COVID-19. This table comes from immunoSEQ multiplex PCR, and its TCRdb copy is limited to in-frame clones, with some not included. The sample contains 67,000 or so clones, just under 85% of which appear only once. Sequencing was done on a sample of peripheral blood. Receptors were obtained from a man aged 65 to 79 with acute or convalescent COVID-19.

Details on this clone: Other DNA sequences of this sample code for an identical CDR3. The V call is TRBV18, the J call TRBJ2-3, with D tentatively TRBD2 (6 bases). Trimming took off 3 bases at V and 5 bases at J, with 6 bases between the two ends. Germline V gene sequence: CDR1 KGHSH, CDR2 LQKENI. The CDR3 contains 12 residues. The CDR3 here is CASSPGGDTQYF. CDR3 coding DNA: TGTGCCAGCTCACCGGGGGGAGATACGCAGTATTTT. Looking up the rest from reference TRBV18 and TRBJ2-3 gives the full variable domain: NAGVMQNPRHLVRRRGQEARLRCSPMKGHSHVYWYRQLPEEGLKFMVYLQKENIIDESGMPKERFSAEFPKEGPSILRIQQVVRGDSAAYFCASSPGGDTQYFGPGTRLTVL.

The chain is built from TRBV5-6 and TRBJ1-4; D is uncertain. V lost 0 bases, J lost 5 bases, and 5 bases lay in between. The CDR3 runs 13 residues. Germline CDR1 is SGHDT and CDR2 is YYEEEE. CDR3 nucleotides: TGTGCCAGCAGCTTGGGACACAATGAAAAACTGTTTTTT. Protein product: CASSLGHNEKLFF. Looking up the rest from reference TRBV5-6 and TRBJ1-4 gives the full variable domain: DAGVTQSPTHLIKTRGQQVTLRCSPKSGHDTVSWYQQALGQGPQFIFQYYEEEERQRGNFPDRFSGHQFPNYSSELNVNALLLGDSALYLCASSLGHNEKLFFGSGTQLSVL.

The chain couples TRBV18 to TRBJ2-7, with D possibly TRBD2 on 5 matching bases. With 2 bases removed from V and 7 bases from J, the gap between germline ends came to 18 bases. The germline gives CDR1 KGHSH, CDR2 LQKENI. CDR3 size: 15 residues. CDR3 region: CASSPTGGFLGEQYF. The DNA of the CDR3 is TGTGCCAGCTCACCAACCGGCGGGTTCTTGGGAGAGCAGTACTTC.

The chain carries TRBV4-1 and TRBJ1-1; 7 nucleotides line up with TRBD1. The J segment lost 2 bases and the V segment lost 4 bases, leaving 7 bases of the junction unmatched. The CDR3 covers 15 residues. Germline assignment: CDR1 MGHRA and CDR2 YSYEKL. The DNA of the CDR3 is TGCGCCAGCAGCCGACGGGACAGCGTTAACACTGAAGCTTTCTTT. It translates to CASSRRDSVNTEAFF.

This rearrangement joins TRBV6-5 to TRBJ1-4; no reliable D call. The CDR3 contains 14 residues. Germline V lookup: CDR1 MNHEY, CDR2 SVGAGI. The V and J ends lost 7 bases and 3 bases respectively, with 12 bases between them. Written as DNA, the CDR3 is TGTGCCAGCAACCACTGGGAGGCTAATGAAAAACTGTTTTTT. It codes for CASNHWEANEKLFF.

This rearrangement joins TRBV18 to TRBJ2-3, with D uncertain. CDR1 and CDR2 (germline): KGHSH, LQKENI. Trimming cost V 3 bases and J 6 bases, with 13 bases left between them. CDR3 length: 14 amino acids. The CDR3 reads CASSPGPGVDTQYF. CDR3 nucleotide sequence: TGTGCCAGCTCACCGGGCCCAGGTGTGGATACGCAGTATTTT.